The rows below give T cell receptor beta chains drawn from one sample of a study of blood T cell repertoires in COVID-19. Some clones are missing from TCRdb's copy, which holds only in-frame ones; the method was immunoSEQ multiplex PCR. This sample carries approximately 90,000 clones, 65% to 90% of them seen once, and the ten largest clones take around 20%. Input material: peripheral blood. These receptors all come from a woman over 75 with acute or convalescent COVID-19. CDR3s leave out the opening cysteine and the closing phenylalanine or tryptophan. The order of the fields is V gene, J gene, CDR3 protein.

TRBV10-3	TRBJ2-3	AISEPTGGGGIGTQY
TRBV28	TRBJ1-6	ASNRGRGVSPLH
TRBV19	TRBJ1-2	ASTLKGSRSYT
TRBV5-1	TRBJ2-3	ASSVPSGAFTDTQY
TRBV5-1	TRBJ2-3	ASSLKEGGAQY
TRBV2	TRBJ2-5	ASKDRIQETQY
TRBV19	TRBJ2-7	ASSRDRGSYEQY
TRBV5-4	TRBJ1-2	ASSIQTGKGYT
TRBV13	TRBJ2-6	ASSRTGTGSGANVLT
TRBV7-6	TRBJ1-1	ASSPSPGTEAF
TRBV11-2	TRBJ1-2	ASSSLSSDHGYT
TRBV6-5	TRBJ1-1	ASRPDRVNTEAF
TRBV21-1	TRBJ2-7	ASSKAVQGQGPGDEQY
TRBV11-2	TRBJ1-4	ASSSPRRDRGNEKLF
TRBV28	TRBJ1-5	ASSLTGEKGQPQH